This T cell receptor (beta chain) was identified during a study of blood T cell repertoires in COVID-19. In the study overall: From the United States, Italy and Spain came samples of acute and convalescent COVID-19.

The CDR3 covers 14 residues. The V gene's germline CDR1 is LGHDT and CDR2 YNNKEL (reference sequence). Trimming stripped 6 bases from V and 5 bases from J, with 16 bases between. Sequencing was performed with immunoSEQ multiplex PCR; in TCRdb, only in-frame clones are kept and a portion is missing. The sample has 65,000 to 90,000 clones, roughly 83% seen once. Sequencing was carried out using peripheral blood. The clonotype comes from a man older than 75 with active or convalescent COVID-19. The rearrangement links TRBV3-1 (or the pseudogene TRBV3-2) to TRBJ2-5; tentatively, D is TRBD2 (7 bases). The CDR3 protein is CASSYMGGAETQYF. The CDR3 DNA reads TGTGCCAGCAGTTACATGGGGGGGGCGGAGACCCAGTACTTC.